This record concerns one TCR beta chain sequence. Its antigen is unidentified. Once obtained from cultured CD4+ T cells, the DNA was sequenced using the Oncomine TCR Beta short-read assay. TCRdb processed the PCR reads anew with MiXCR; each CDR3 protein has one entry. The sample records about 13,000 distinct CDR3 sequences, less than 30% being singletons. This CDR3 has 16 amino acids. V shed 5 bases, J shed 5 bases, and the junction held 11 bases outside the gene matches. Germline CDR1 reads LNHNV; CDR2 reads YYDKDF (reference sequence). This specimen belongs to a study of vaccination and CD4 T cells after COVID-19. This sample's treatment: approximately nine-day PBMC culture with coronavirus spike peptide pools or control peptides (ViraFEST assay).

V and J are TRBV15 and TRBJ1-4, with 7 bases aligning to TRBD1. Sequences were derived from CD4+ T cells from blood, cultured in vitro, sampled before SARS-CoV-2 vaccination. The TCR comes from a human donor who received a COVID-19 vaccine. CDR3: CATSHLGQAANEKLFF. The DNA for the CDR3 is TGTGCCACCAGCCATCTTGGACAGGCCGCCAATGAAAAACTGTTTTTT.